This T cell receptor (beta chain) is from a study of follicular helper T cells after annual influenza vaccination. Findings and limits, study-wide: Only roughly 9-23% of analyzed cells yielded productive TCRB sequences. Day 7 ICOS+CD38+ clones were most often found later in ICOS-CD38- cTfh cells. ICOS+CD38+ cTfh clonality tracked population frequency, and its change tracked circulating plasmablast change.

This clone was found a few times. What it recognizes is unknown. The assay was immunoSEQ multiplex PCR, and TCRdb's table has in-frame clones only and misses some. The table lists 10,000 to 15,000 clones, about 73% of them singletons. V lost 10 bases to trimming and J lost 7 bases; unmatched junction nucleotides: 11. Germline-derived CDR1 and CDR2 are ENHRY and SYGVKD. CDR3 size: 13 residues. Described time point: 2014-2015 season, pre-vaccination. This TCR was sampled from an adult who received the influenza vaccine. The chain combines TRBV10-3 with TRBJ2-7; TRBD2 aligns across 9 bases. This specimen was CXCR5- memory CD4+ T cells sorted from blood, taken on the day of influenza vaccination. The CDR3 sequence: CATRISGGSEQYF. The CDR3 coding sequence is TGTGCCACCAGGATTAGCGGGGGAAGTGAGCAGTACTTC.